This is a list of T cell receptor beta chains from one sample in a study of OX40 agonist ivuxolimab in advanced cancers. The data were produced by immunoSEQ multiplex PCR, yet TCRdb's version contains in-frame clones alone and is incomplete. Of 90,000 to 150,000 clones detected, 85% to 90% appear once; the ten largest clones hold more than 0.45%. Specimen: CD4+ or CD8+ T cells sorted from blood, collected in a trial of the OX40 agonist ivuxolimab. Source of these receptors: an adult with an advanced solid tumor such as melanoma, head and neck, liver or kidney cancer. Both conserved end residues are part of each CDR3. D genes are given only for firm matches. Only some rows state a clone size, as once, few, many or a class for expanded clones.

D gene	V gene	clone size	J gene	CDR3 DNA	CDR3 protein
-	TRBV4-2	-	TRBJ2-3	TGTGCCAGCAGCCGCAGGGACCAAGATACGCAGTATTTT	CASSRRDQDTQYF
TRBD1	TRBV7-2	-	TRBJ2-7	TGTGCCAGCAGTCCAGACCGGGACAGGGTCGGCGAGCAGTACTTC	CASSPDRDRVGEQYF
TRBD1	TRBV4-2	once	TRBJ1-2	TGTGCCAGCAGCCAAGAAAGGGGACAGGGGGATGGCTACACCTTC	CASSQERGQGDGYTF
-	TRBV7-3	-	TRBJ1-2	TGTGCCAGCAGCTTAACCAGCGATAATGGCTACACCTTC	CASSLTSDNGYTF
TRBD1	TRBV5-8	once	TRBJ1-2	TGTGCCAGCAGCTTAGGTGCAGGGGGCTATGGCTACACCTTC	CASSLGAGGYGYTF
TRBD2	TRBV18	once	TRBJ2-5	TGTGCCAGCTCCGAGGGAGGGCGCCCGGAGACCCAGTACTTC	CASSEGGRPETQYF
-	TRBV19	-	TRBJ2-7	TGTGCCAGTAGTGCCCGACGGACCAGTGCACCCTACGAGCAGTACTTC	CASSARRTSAPYEQYF
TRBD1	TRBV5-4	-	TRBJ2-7	TGTGCCAGCAGCTTACCCGGGACAGGGGTTAGCGAGCAGTACTTC	CASSLPGTGVSEQYF
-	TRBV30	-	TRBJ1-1	TGTGCCTGGAGTGTACCACCGACGAACACTGAAGCTTTCTTT	CAWSVPPTNTEAFF
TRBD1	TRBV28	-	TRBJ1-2	TGTGCCAGCAGTGGGGACAGGGTTGGCTACACCTTC	CASSGDRVGYTF
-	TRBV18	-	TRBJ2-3	TGTGCCAGCTCACCCCCAGCCACAGATACGCAGTATTTT	CASSPPATDTQYF
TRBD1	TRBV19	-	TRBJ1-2	TGTGCCAGTAAGGACAGGGAGAACTACGGCTACACCTTC	CASKDRENYGYTF
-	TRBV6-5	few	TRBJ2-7	TGTGCCAGCGGCCGAGGGATAGGTTACGAGCAGTACTTC	CASGRGIGYEQYF
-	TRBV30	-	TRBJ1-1	TGTGCCTGGAGTGCAGGGGCGAACACTGAAGCTTTCTTT	CAWSAGANTEAFF
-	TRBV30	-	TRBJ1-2	TGTGCCTGGACGGCCAGGGTAGTGGGAAATGGCTACACCTTC	CAWTARVVGNGYTF
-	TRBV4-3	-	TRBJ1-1	TGCGCCAGCAGTGGACAGAGGGGAACTGAAGCTTTCTTT	CASSGQRGTEAFF
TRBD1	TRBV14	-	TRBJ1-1	TGTGCCAGCAGCCTGACAGGGGTCACTGAAGCTTTCTTT	CASSLTGVTEAFF
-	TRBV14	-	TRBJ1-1	TGTGCCAGCAGCCCGTCGATGAACACTGAAGCTTTCTTT	CASSPSMNTEAFF
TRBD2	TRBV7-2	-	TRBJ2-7	TGTGCCAGCAGCCTTCTACTCACCGCTAGCGGGGACTACGAGCAGTACTTC	CASSLLLTASGDYEQYF
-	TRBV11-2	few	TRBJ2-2	TGTGCCAGCAGCACGCGGTCCTCTACCGCCGGGGAGCTGTTTTTT	CASSTRSSTAGELFF
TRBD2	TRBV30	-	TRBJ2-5	TGTGCCTGGAGTCCTCGGGACTATCAAGAGACCCAGTACTTC	CAWSPRDYQETQYF
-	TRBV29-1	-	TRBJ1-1	TGCAGCGTTGTGGCCGCGAGGCAGAACACTGAAGCTTTCTTT	CSVVAARQNTEAFF
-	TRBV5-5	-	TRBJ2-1	TGTGCCAGCAGCTTAGGGGTTCCCTACAATGAGCAGTTCTTC	CASSLGVPYNEQFF
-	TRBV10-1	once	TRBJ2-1	TGCGCCAGCAGTCCGGGGCAGGATGAGCAGTTCTTC	CASSPGQDEQFF